The next 19 T cell receptor beta chains were all read from a single sample in a study of pediatric ulcerative colitis (dated by TCRdb to between 2019 and 2020). During colonoscopy, one to two pinch biopsies were obtained from the rectum for research. Receptor libraries were prepared by the immunoSEQ multiplex PCR assay. The clones in this table, taken by TCRdb from immuneACCESS, are in-frame only. Not every clone is retained; where verified, under half of the shortfall comes from an unresolved V gene, and the cause of the rest is unknown. In this sample the table shows under 20,000 clones, roughly 70% of which occur a single time. Jointly, the top ten make up more than 3% of the sample. Sequencing was performed on gut tissue. Receptors originate from a girl aged 5 to 17 with moderate ulcerative colitis.

This clone was found a few times. The junction and the germline gene differ at one end; a read error may be behind it. J is TRBJ1-1 and V is TRBV5-1; 8 positions agree with TRBD1. This CDR3 has 14 residues. The germline V gene encodes CDR1 SGHRS and CDR2 YFSETQ. The CDR3 DNA is TGCGCCAGCAGCTTGTCACAGGGGGACGTGAGGAGTTTTTTT. Amino acids: CASSLSQGDVRSFF.

The chain uses TRBV6-1 and TRBJ2-7, with D possibly TRBD1 on 5 matching bases. V lost 4 bases and J lost 4, with 11 bases in between. Germline V gene sequence: CDR1 MNHNS, CDR2 SASEGT. The CDR3 has 13 residues. CDR3 sequence (DNA): TGTGCCAGCAGTGTCCAGGGTAAATACGAGCAGTACTTC. Translating it yields CASSVQGKYEQYF.

CDR3 region: CASSDSSYNEQFF. The CDR3 bases are TGTGCCAGCAGTGACAGCTCCTACAATGAGCAGTTCTTC. The chain links TRBV6-4 to TRBJ2-1; unclear D gene. CDR3 length: 13 amino acids. Trimming took off 2 bases at V and 0 bases at J, with 2 bases between the two ends. From germline, CDR1 is MRHNA and CDR2 SNTAGT.

The chain links TRBV19 to TRBJ1-5; D uncertain. CDR1 is LNHDA, CDR2 SQIVND, per germline (reference sequence). The CDR3 sequence is 14 residues long. Trimming removed 5 bases from V and 0 bases from J, with 8 bases in between. The chain's CDR3 is CASSEVYSNQPQHF. CDR3 in DNA: TGTGCCAGTAGTGAGGTTTATAGCAATCAGCCCCAGCATTTT.

The count of this clone is one. The V call is TRBV2, the J call TRBJ2-7; 8 nucleotides agree with TRBD2. Germline CDR1 SNHLY, CDR2 FYNNEI. This CDR3 spans 11 amino acids. Trimming took 8 bases from V and 4 from J; bases not matched to a gene: 1. CDR3 loop: CASRGGYEQYF. In nucleotides, the CDR3 is TGTGCCAGCCGGGGGGGATACGAGCAGTACTTC.

The gene calls are TRBV2 and TRBJ1-5, with 8 bases fitting TRBD1. Matching the DNA end better, TRBJ2-3 makes the J call doubtful. CDR1 and CDR2 (germline): SNHLY, FYNNEI. This CDR3 contains 15 residues. CDR3 coding DNA: TGTGCCAGCAGCGTACAGGGACAGGTTTCTCAGCCCCAGTATTTT. Translating it yields CASSVQGQVSQPQYF.

V gene TRBV6-6 combines with J gene TRBJ2-7; 9 nucleotides line up with TRBD1. Germline-derived CDR1 and CDR2 are MNHNY and SVGAGI (reference sequence). The CDR3 covers 15 residues. Unmatched junction bases numbered 6, after V lost 3 bases and J lost 3 bases. The CDR3 reads CASSYGTGRNYEQYF. CDR3 coding DNA: TGTGCCAGCAGTTATGGGACAGGGAGGAACTACGAGCAGTACTTC.

The chain combines TRBV18 with TRBJ2-7; D uncertain. Trimming stripped 4 bases from V and 0 bases from J, with 10 bases between. CDR3 length: 14 residues. Germline V CDR1 and CDR2: KGHSH, LQKENI. CDR3 coding DNA: TGTGCCAGCTCACGATCCTCTAGCTCCTACGAGCAGTACTTC. This translates into CASSRSSSSYEQYF.

This rearrangement joins TRBV4-1 to TRBJ2-2; TRBD2 matches at 11 bases. V lost 6 bases to trimming and J lost 3 bases; unmatched junction nucleotides: 6. CDR1 and CDR2 (germline): MGHRA, YSYEKL. This CDR3 is 16 amino acids long. CDR3 sequence (DNA): TGCGCCAGCAGTCAACTAGCGGGAGACGACACCGGGGAGCTGTTTTTT. It yields the protein CASSQLAGDDTGELFF.

This clone was picked up a small number of times. The sample contains more than one DNA sequence encoding this CDR3. CDR3 coding DNA: TGTGCCAGCTCACCGTCGGACAGTCGGGAGCAGTACTTC. Its translation is CASSPSDSREQYF. The genes are TRBV18 and TRBJ2-7; TRBD1 might be the D (6 bases). V was cut by 3 bases and J by 7 bases, with 13 bases left in between. The CDR3 has 13 residues. Germline V gene sequence: CDR1 KGHSH, CDR2 LQKENI.

The chain employs TRBV28 and TRBJ2-5; TRBD1 agrees at 8 bases. Per germline, CDR1 MDHEN and CDR2 SYDVKM. The V and J ends lost 5 bases and 5 bases, in that order; junction bases with no gene match: 10. The CDR3 extends over 15 amino acids. CDR3 nucleotide sequence: TGTGCCAGCAGTCGGGGGCAGGGGGCGGTGGAGACCCAGTACTTC. Protein product: CASSRGQGAVETQYF.

The V and J genes are TRBV12-1 and TRBJ2-7. TRBV12-1 represents a pseudogene. This CDR3 spans 17 amino acids. CDR3 protein: CASSSLGGGRERSWQYF. In DNA, the CDR3 is TGTGCCAGCAGCAGCTTAGGGGGAGGCAGGGAGCGGTCTTGGCAGTACTTC.

The chain carries TRBV15 and TRBJ1-3, with unresolved D. The CDR3 loop spans 16 amino acids. Germline CDR1 and CDR2: LNHNV and YYDKDF (reference sequence). V dropped 3 bases and J dropped 0 bases, with 12 bases sitting between them. The CDR3, as DNA: TGTGCCACCAGCAGCCCAGGTGATTACTCTGGAAACACCATATATTTT. Translated: CATSSPGDYSGNTIYF.

The CDR3 nucleotides are TGTGCCAGCAGCCTGGGACAGGGGACCTACAATGAGCAGTTCTTC. Translating it yields CASSLGQGTYNEQFF. The chain couples TRBV5-4 to TRBJ2-1; TRBD1 aligns across 10 bases. The trim removed 4 bases at V and 2 bases at J, leaving 3 bases unmatched. CDR3 length equals 15 residues. Germline values: CDR1 SGHNT, CDR2 YYREEE (reference sequence).

J is TRBJ2-3 and V is TRBV6-5; TRBD1 matches 7 bases. V was clipped by 3 bases and J by 2 bases; unmatched bases: 8. Germline CDR1 MNHEY, CDR2 SVGAGI. The CDR3 has 16 residues. Here the CDR3 DNA reads TGTGCCAGCAGTTATCGACAGGGTACTAACACAGATACGCAGTATTTT. It is translated as CASSYRQGTNTDTQYF.

V usage is TRBV4-1 and J usage is TRBJ2-1; D ambiguous. This CDR3 contains 17 residues. Per the germline V gene, CDR1 is MGHRA and CDR2 is YSYEKL. The V and J ends lost 2 bases and 0 bases respectively, with 14 bases between them. The CDR3 nucleotides are TGCGCCAGCAGCCAAAGGGCTCGGTCAAGCTCCTACAATGAGCAGTTCTTC. This sequence encodes CASSQRARSSSYNEQFF.

Only one count was recorded for this clone. The rearrangement uses TRBV6-1 and TRBJ1-2, with 7 bases that match TRBD1. Trimming at V came to 4 bases and at J to 4 bases, leaving 6 bases not matched to a gene. CDR1 is MNHNS, CDR2 SASEGT, per germline. The CDR3 consists of 14 residues. The CDR3 region is CASSGGTVSYGYTF. The DNA of the CDR3 is TGTGCCAGCAGTGGAGGGACAGTTTCCTATGGCTACACCTTC.

The chain employs TRBV11-1 and TRBJ1-1; D call uncertain. The V end was cut by 1 base, the J end by 8 bases, with 8 bases between. From germline, CDR1 is SGHAT and CDR2 FQDESV (reference sequence). CDR3 length: 12 residues. CDR3 bases: TGTGCCAGCAGCTTAGATCTGGGGGAAGCTTTCTTT. It encodes CASSLDLGEAFF.

The rearrangement joins TRBV28 to TRBJ2-7; D unresolved. CDR1 is MDHEN, CDR2 SYDVKM, per germline. The CDR3 runs 11 residues. With 5 bases removed from V and 5 bases from J, the gap between germline ends came to 7 bases. CDR3 in amino acids: CASSTRDEQYF. CDR3 in DNA: TGTGCCAGCAGTACCCGGGACGAGCAGTACTTC.